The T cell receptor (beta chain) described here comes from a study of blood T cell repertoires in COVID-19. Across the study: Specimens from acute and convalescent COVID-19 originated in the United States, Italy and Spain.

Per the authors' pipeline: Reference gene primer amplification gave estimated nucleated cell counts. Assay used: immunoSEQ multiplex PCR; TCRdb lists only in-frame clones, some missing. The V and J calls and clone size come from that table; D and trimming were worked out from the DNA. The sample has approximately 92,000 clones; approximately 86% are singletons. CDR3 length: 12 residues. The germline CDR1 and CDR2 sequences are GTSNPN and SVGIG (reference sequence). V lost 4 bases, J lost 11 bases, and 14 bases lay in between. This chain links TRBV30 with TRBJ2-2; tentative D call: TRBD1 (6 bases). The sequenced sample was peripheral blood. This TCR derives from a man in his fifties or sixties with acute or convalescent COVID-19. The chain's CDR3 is CAWKQQGKELFF. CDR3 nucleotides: TGTGCCTGGAAGCAACAGGGAAAAGAGCTGTTTTTT.